One sample yielded the 9 T cell receptor beta chains listed below, sequenced in a study of blood T cell repertoires in COVID-19 (dated by TCRdb to about 2020). Library prep was done by the immunoSEQ multiplex PCR assay. The table comes from immuneACCESS by way of TCRdb, which keeps in-frame sequences with V and J called. Part of the clones is missing from these tables; in studies checked, under half for an unresolved V gene and the rest for unknown reasons. The sample table lists 200,000 to 250,000 clones, approximately 89% of them with a count of one. About 3.5% of the sample is held by the ten biggest clonotypes. Sequenced sample: PBMCs or T cells enriched from blood (not recorded which). All receptors come from a woman in her thirties who had been exposed to COVID-19.

The chain recombines TRBV7-3 with TRBJ2-1; 9 bases match TRBD2. J was trimmed by 4 bases and V by 4 bases; bases with no gene match: 11. The CDR3 extends over 17 amino acids. Germline CDR1 is SGHTA and CDR2 is FQGTGA. The CDR3 protein is CASSSRASGETYNEQFF. CDR3 in DNA: TGTGCCAGCAGCTCCCGGGCTAGCGGGGAAACTTACAATGAGCAGTTCTTC.

This sequence joins TRBV10-3 and TRBJ1-2; the D gene is possibly TRBD1 (5 bases). V was clipped by 6 bases and J by 7 bases, with 15 bases between them. Germline-derived CDR1 and CDR2 are ENHRY and SYGVKD. The CDR3 runs 13 residues. The CDR3 reads CAISGGTDLGYTF. CDR3 in DNA: TGTGCCATCAGCGGGGGGACTGATCTTGGCTACACCTTC.

The chain is built from TRBV28 and TRBJ1-2, with D tentatively TRBD1 (5 bases). V was cut by 5 bases and J by 5 bases, with 18 bases left in between. Germline loops: CDR1 MDHEN, CDR2 SYDVKM. CDR3 length: 15 amino acids. CDR3: CASSTPQGMIYGYTF. DNA of the CDR3: TGTGCCAGCAGTACCCCCCAGGGTATGATATATGGCTACACCTTC.

The V call is TRBV6-5, the J call TRBJ2-5, with 14 bases identical to TRBD2. After removal of 8 bases from V and 5 bases from J, the junction contained 7 bases not matched to a gene. CDR3 length: 15 amino acids. Germline lookup yields CDR1 MNHEY and CDR2 SVGAGI. The CDR3 sequence is CASPTSGRARETQYF. DNA of the CDR3: TGTGCCAGCCCGACTAGCGGGAGGGCTAGGGAGACCCAGTACTTC.

This chain connects TRBV13 to TRBJ2-7; D unresolved. Germline V gives CDR1 PRHDT, CDR2 FYEKMQ (reference sequence). The CDR3 has 11 residues. V lost 6 bases, J lost 4 bases, and 7 bases lay in between. The CDR3: CASSSGYEQYF. As DNA, the CDR3 is TGTGCCAGCAGTTCAGGATACGAGCAGTACTTC.

The rearrangement uses TRBV6-5 and TRBJ2-7; maybe TRBD2 (5 bases). Trimming removed 5 bases at V and 0 bases at J, with 11 bases between. Germline V lookup: CDR1 MNHEY, CDR2 SVGAGI. The CDR3 extends over 14 amino acids. The chain's CDR3 is CASSRTYSSYEQYF. Here the CDR3 DNA reads TGTGCCAGCAGTAGGACTTACTCCTCCTACGAGCAGTACTTC.

V is TRBV19 and J is TRBJ1-5; TRBD1 aligns across 7 bases. Germline V lookup: CDR1 LNHDA, CDR2 SQIVND (reference sequence). V shed 5 bases, J shed 4 bases, and the junction held 8 bases outside the gene matches. The CDR3 runs to 15 residues. The CDR3 sequence: CASSQTGIFNQPQHF. The CDR3 bases are TGTGCCAGTAGTCAGACAGGGATATTTAATCAGCCCCAGCATTTT.

As regards this clone: Different DNA sequences within this sample yield the same CDR3. The rearrangement links TRBV13 to TRBJ1-1; tentatively, D is TRBD1 (6 bases). The CDR3 is 17 residues long. CDR1 PRHDT and CDR2 FYEKMQ come from the germline V gene (reference sequence). V gave up 5 bases and J gave up 1 base, with 20 bases separating them. The DNA of the CDR3 is TGTGCCAGCAGCGCCCCTTTCCCTGGGGGCTCGAACACTGAAGCTTTCTTT. Translation: CASSAPFPGGSNTEAFF.

V usage is TRBV3-1 (or the pseudogene TRBV3-2) and J usage is TRBJ2-1; 14 bases map to TRBD2. The J segment lost 12 bases and the V segment lost 4 bases, leaving 11 bases of the junction unmatched. CDR1 LGHDT and CDR2 YNNKEL come from the germline V gene (reference sequence). This CDR3 spans 16 amino acids. CDR3 in DNA: TGTGCCAGCAGCCCCGGGGGGACTAGCGGGGGAAGGTGGCAGTTCTTC. This translates into CASSPGGTSGGRWQFF.